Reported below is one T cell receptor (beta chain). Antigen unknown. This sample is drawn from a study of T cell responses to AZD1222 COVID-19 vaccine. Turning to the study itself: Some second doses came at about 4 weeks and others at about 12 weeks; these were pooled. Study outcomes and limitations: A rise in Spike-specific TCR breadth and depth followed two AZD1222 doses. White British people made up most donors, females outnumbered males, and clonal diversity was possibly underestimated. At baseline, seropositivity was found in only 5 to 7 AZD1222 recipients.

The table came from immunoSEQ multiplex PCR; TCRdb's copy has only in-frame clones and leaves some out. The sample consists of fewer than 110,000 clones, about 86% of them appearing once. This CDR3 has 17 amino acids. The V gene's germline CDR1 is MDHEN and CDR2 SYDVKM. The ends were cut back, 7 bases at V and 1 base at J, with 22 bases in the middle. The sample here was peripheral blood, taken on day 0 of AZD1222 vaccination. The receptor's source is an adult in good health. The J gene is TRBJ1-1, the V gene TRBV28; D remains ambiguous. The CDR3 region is CASINPGSPGRNTEAFF. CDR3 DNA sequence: TGTGCCAGCATCAACCCAGGCAGTCCCGGCAGGAACACTGAAGCTTTCTTT.